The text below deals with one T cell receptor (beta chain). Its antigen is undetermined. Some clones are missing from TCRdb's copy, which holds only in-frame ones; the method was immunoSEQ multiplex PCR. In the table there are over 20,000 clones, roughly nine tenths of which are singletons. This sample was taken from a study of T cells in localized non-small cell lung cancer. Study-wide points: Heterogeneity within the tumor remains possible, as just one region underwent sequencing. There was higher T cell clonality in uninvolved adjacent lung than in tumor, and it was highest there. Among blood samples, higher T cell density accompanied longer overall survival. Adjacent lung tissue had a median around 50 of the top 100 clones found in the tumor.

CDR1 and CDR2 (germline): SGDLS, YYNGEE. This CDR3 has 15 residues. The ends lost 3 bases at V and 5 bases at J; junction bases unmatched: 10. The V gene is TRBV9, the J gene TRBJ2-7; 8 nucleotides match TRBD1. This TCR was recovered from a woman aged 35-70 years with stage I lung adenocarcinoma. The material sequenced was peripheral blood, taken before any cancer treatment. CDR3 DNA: TGTGCCAGCAGCGCACCCGGGACAGGTTCGAACGAGCAGTACTTC. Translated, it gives CASSAPGTGSNEQYF.